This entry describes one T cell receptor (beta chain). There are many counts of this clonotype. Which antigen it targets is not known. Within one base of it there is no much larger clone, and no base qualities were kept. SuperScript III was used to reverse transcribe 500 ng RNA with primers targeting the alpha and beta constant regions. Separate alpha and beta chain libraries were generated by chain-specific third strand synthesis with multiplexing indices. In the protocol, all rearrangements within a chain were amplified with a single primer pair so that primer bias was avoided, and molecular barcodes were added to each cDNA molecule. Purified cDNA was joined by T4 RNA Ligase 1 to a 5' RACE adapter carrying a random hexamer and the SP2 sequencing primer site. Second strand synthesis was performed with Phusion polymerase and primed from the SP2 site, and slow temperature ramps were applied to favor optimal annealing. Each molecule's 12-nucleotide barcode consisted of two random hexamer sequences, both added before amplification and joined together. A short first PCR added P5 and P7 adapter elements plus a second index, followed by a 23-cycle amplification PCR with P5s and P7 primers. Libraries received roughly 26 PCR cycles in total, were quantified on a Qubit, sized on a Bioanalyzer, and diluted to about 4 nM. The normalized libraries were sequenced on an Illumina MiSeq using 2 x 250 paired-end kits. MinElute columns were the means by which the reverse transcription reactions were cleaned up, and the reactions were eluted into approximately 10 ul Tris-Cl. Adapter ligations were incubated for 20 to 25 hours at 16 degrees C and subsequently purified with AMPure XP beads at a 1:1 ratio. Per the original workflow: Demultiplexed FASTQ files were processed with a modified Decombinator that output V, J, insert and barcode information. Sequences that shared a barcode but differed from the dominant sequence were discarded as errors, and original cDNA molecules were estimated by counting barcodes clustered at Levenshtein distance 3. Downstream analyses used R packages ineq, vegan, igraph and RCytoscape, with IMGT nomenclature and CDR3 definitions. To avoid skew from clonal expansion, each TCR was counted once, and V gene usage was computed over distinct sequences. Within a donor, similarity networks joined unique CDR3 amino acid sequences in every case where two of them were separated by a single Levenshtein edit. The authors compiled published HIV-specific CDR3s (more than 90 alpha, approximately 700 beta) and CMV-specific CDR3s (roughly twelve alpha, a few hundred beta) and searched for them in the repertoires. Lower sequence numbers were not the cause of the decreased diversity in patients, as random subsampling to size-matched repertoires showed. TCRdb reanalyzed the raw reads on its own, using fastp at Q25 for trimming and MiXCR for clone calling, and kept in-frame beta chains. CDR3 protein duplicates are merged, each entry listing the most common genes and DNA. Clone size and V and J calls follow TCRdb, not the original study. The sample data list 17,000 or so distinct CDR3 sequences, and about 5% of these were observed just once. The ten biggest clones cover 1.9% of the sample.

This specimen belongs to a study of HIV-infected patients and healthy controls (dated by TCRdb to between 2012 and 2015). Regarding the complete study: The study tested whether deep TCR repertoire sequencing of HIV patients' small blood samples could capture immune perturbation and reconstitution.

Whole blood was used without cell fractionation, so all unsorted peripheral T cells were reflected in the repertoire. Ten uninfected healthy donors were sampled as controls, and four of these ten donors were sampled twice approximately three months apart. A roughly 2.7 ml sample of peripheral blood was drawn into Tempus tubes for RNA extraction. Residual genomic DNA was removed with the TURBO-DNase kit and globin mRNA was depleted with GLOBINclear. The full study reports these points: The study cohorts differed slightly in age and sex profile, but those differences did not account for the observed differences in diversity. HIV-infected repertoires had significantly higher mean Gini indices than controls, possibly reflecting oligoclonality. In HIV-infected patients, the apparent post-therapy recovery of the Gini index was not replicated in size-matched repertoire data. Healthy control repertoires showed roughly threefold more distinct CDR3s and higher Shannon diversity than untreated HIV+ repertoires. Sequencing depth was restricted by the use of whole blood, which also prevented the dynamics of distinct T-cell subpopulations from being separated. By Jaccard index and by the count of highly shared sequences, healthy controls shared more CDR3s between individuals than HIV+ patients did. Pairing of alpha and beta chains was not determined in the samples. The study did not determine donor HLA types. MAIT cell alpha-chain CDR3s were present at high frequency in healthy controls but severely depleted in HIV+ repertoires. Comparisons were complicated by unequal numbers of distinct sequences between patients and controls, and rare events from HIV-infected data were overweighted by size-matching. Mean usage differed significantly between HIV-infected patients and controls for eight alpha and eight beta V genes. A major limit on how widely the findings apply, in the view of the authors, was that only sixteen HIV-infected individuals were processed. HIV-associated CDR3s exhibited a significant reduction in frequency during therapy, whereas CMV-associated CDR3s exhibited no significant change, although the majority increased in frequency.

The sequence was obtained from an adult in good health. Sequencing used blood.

The CDR3 loop reads CASSYPGQGDNTDTQYF. The DNA sequence is given as TGTGCCAGCAGTTACCCCGGACAGGGTGACAACACAGATACGCAGTATTTT. The chain uses TRBV6-5 and TRBJ2-3, with TRBD1 identical over 8 junction bases. Measured from the cysteine to the phenylalanine, the CDR3 is 17 residues long. Left in the record is the CDR3 DNA by itself, 51 bases read in frame from the first base. Trimmed from V: 2 bases; trimmed from J: 2 bases; junction bases lacking a gene match: 9. The germline V gene specifies MNHEY as CDR1 and SVGAGI as CDR2.